This T cell receptor (beta chain) was retrieved from a study of blood T cell repertoires in COVID-19. In the original workflow: For nucleated cells, counts were estimated from reference gene primer amplification. Data came from immunoSEQ multiplex PCR; TCRdb stores just in-frame clones and leaves some out. The D gene and trimming were derived from the DNA, and the V and J assignments and clone size from that table. Altogether roughly 160,000 clones are present, about 85% being singletons, with the ten largest covering 6.5% to 7.5%. Seattle's enrolled individuals joined amid active infection and were then monitored longitudinally. Trimming stripped 4 bases from V and 2 bases from J, with 9 bases between. The germline gives CDR1 SGHRS, CDR2 YFSETQ. The CDR3 is 13 amino acids.

J is TRBJ1-1 and V is TRBV5-1; D ambiguous. This receptor was identified in a man older than 75 with COVID-19, enrolled during active disease. Sequenced material: peripheral blood. This CDR3 is CASSEVVNTEAFF. The CDR3 bases are TGCGCCAGCAGCGAGGTGGTTAACACTGAAGCTTTCTTT. The full variable domain, completed using reference TRBV5-1 and TRBJ1-1, is KAGVTQTPRYLIKTRGQQVTLSCSPISGHRSVSWYQQTPGQGLQFLFEYFSETQRNKGNFPGRFSGRQFSNSRSEMNVSTLELGDSALYLCASSEVVNTEAFFGQGTRLTVV.